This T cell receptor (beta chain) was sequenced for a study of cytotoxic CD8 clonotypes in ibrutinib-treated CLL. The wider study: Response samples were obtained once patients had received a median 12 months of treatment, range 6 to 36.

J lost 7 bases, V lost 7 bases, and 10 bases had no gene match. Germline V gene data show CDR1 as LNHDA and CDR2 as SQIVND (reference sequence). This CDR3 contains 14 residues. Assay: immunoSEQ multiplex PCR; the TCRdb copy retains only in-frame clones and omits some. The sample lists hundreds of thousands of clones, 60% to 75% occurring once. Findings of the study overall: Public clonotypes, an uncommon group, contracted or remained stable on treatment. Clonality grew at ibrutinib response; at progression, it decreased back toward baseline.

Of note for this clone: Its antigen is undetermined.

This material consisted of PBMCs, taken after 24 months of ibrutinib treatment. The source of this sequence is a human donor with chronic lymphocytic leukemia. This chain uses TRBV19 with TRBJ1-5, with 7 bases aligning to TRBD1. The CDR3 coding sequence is TGTGCCAGTAATAAGGGGGCGGTCGGGCAGCCCCAGCATTTT. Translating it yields CASNKGAVGQPQHF. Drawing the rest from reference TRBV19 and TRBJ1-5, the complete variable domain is DGGITQSPKYLFRKEGQNVTLSCEQNLNHDAMYWYRQDPGQGLRLIYYSQIVNDFQKGDIAEGYSVSREKKESFPLTVTSAQKNPTAFYLCASNKGAVGQPQHFGDGTRLSIL.